This T cell receptor (beta chain) stems from a study of T cell repertoires in cytomegalovirus infection. About the study: Public TCR beta signature analysis indicated the presence of both CMV infection and matching HLA type. Study outcomes and limitations: What dominated the ex vivo response were HLA-C-restricted CMV-specific TCR beta clonotypes. Adding up the frequency of public TCR beta families identified people who carried CMV plus the relevant HLA.

TCRdb reprocessed the reads with MiXCR, giving one entry per CDR3 protein. The table has approximately 320,000 distinct CDR3 sequences, approximately 9.5% seen once. CDR3 length equals 16 residues. After removal of 1 base from V and 6 bases from J, the junction contained 10 bases not matched to a gene. Germline assignment: CDR1 MGHRA and CDR2 YSYEKL. Notes on this clonotype: Its antigen is not known.

The rearrangement joins TRBV4-1 to TRBJ1-1; 8 bases line up with TRBD1. The clonotype was recovered from a human donor in good health (CMV status not recorded). Some clones in this sample may be carry-over from other donors' samples. The specimen was PBMCs. The CDR3 loop reads CASSQALDRGFSEAFF. DNA for the CDR3: TGCGCCAGCAGCCAAGCCCTTGACAGGGGATTTTCTGAAGCTTTCTTT.